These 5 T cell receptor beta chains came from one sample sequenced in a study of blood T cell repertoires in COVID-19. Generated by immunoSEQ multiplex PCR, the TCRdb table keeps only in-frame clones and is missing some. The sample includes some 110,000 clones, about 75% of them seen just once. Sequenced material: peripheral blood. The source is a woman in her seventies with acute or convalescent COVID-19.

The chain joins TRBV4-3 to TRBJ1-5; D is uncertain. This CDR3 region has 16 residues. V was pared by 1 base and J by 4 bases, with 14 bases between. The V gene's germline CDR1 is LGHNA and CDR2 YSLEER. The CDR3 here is CASSQGFTGENQPQHF. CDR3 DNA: TGCGCCAGCAGCCAAGGTTTTACGGGAGAAAATCAGCCCCAGCATTTT.

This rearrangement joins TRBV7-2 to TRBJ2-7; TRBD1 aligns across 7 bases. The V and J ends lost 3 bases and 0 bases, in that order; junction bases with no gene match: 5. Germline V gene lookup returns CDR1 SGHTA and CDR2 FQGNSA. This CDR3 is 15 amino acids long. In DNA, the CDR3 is TGTGCCAGCAGCTTCGAGGGGGCGTCCTCCTACGAGCAGTACTTC. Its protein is CASSFEGASSYEQYF.

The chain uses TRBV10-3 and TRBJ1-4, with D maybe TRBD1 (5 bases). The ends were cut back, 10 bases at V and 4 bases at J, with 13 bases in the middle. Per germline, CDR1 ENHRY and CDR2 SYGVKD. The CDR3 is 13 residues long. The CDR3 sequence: CATMGLSNEKLFF. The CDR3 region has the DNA TGTGCCACTATGGGGCTAAGTAATGAAAAACTGTTTTTT.

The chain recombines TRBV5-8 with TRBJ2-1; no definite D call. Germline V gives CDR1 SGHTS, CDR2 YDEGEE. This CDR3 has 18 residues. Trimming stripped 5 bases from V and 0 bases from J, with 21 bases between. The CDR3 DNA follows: TGTGCCAGCAGGGTTAGCCTAAAATGGATAAGCTCCTACAATGAGCAGTTCTTC. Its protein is CASRVSLKWISSYNEQFF.

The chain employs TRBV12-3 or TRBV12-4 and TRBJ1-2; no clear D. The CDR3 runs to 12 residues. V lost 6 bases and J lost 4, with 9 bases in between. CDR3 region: CASRRASYGYTF. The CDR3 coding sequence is TGTGCCAGCAGGAGGGCGTCCTATGGCTACACCTTC.